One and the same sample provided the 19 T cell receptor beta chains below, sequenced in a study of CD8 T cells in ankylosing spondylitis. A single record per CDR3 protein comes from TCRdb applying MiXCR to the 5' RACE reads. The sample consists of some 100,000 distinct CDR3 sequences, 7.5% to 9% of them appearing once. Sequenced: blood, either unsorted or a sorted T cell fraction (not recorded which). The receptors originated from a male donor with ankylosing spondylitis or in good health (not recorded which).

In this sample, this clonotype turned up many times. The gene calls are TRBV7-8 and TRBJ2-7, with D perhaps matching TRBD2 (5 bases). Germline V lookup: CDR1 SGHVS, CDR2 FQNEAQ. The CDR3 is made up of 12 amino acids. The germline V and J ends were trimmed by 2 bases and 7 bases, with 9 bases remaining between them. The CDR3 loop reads CASSLRTGEQYF. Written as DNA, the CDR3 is TGTGCCAGCAGCTTACGGACGGGAGAGCAGTACTTC.

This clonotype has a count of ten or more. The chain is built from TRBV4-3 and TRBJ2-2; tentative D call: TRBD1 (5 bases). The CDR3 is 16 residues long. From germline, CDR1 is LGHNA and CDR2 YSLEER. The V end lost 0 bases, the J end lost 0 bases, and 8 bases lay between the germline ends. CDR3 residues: CASSQDLTANTGELFF. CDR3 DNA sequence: TGCGCCAGCAGCCAAGATCTGACAGCGAACACCGGGGAGCTGTTTTTT.

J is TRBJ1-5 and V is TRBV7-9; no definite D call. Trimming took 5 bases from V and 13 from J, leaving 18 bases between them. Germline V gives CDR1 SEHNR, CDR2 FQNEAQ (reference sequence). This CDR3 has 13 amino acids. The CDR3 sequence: CASSDTQGRLQHF. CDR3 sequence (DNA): TGTGCCAGCAGCGATACCCAAGGACGGCTGCAGCATTTT.

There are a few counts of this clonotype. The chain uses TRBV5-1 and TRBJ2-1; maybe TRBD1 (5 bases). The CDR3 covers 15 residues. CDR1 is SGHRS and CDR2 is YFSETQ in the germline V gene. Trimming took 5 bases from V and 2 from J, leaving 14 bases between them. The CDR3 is CASRAGMGPYNEQFF. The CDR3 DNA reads TGCGCCAGCAGAGCAGGGATGGGGCCCTACAATGAGCAGTTCTTC.

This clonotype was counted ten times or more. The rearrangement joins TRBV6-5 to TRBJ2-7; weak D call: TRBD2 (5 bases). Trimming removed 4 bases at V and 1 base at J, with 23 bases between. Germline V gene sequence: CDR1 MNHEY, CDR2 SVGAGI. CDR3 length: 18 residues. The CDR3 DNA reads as TGTGCCAGCAGTTCTCTGGGGAAGGAGGCTATCGAGTCCTACGAGCAGTACTTC. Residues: CASSSLGKEAIESYEQYF.

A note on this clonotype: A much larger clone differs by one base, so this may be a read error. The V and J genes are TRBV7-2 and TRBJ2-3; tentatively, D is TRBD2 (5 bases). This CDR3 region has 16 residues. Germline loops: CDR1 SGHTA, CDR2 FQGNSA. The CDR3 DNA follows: TGTGCCAGCATCTTAGGAATTCTAGCTGGCACAGATACGCAGTATTTT. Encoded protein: CASILGILAGTDTQYF.

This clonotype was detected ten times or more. The CDR3 DNA is TGTGCCAGCAGCTTAGAAAACCCGGGAGTAAGCACAGATACGCAGTATTTT. Amino acid sequence: CASSLENPGVSTDTQYF. The V and J genes are TRBV11-2 and TRBJ2-3; a weak D match, TRBD2 (6 bases). Between the trimmed V and J ends, which lost 0 bases and 0 bases, there was a span of 13 bases. Germline V CDR1 and CDR2: SGHAT, FQNNGV. This CDR3 contains 17 residues.

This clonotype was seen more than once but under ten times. The CDR3 protein is CASSQGTGVNYGYTF. The CDR3 DNA reads TGTGCCAGCAGCCAAGGGACAGGGGTAAACTATGGCTACACCTTC. The V call is TRBV4-2, the J call TRBJ1-2; TRBD1 aligns across 9 bases. This CDR3 region has 15 residues. Germline values: CDR1 LGHNA, CDR2 YNFKEQ. Unmatched junction bases numbered 2, after V lost 1 base and J lost 2 bases.

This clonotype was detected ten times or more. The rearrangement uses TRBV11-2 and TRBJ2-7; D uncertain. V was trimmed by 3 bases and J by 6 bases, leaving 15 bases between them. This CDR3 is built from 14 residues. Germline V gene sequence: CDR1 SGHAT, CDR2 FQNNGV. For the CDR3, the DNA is TGTGCCAGCAGCTTCCCGGGTTCTCTCCTCGAGCAGTACTTC. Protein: CASSFPGSLLEQYF.

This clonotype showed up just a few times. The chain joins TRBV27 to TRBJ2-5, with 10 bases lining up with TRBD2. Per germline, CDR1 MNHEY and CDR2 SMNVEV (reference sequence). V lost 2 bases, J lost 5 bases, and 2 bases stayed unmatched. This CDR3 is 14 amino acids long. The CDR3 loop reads CASSLIAGGETQYF. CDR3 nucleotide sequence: TGTGCCAGCAGTTTAATAGCGGGGGGTGAGACCCAGTACTTC.

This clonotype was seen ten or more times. The CDR3 region is CASSSSRDTQYF. The CDR3 DNA follows: TGCGCCAGCAGCTCGTCGAGGGATACGCAGTATTTT. The V call is TRBV5-1, the J call TRBJ2-3, with D hard to call. Deletions cut 3 bases from V and 6 bases from J, with 8 bases between. CDR3 length equals 12 residues. Germline-derived CDR1 and CDR2 are SGHRS and YFSETQ.

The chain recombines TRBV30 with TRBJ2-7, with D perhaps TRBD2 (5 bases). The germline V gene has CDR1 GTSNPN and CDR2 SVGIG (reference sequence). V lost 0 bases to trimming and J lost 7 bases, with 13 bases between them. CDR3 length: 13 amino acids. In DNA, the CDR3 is TGTGCCTGGAGTGTTAGTGCCCCGGGAGAGCAGTACTTC. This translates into CAWSVSAPGEQYF.

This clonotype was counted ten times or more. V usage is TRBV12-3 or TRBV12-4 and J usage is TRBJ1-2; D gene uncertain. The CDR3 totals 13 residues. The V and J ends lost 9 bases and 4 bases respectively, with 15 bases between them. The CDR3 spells CASTVDPLYGYTF. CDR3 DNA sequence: TGTGCCAGTACGGTGGACCCCCTCTATGGCTACACCTTC.

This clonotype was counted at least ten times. CDR3 sequence reads: CASSLSGTMPEQYF. In nucleotides, the CDR3 is TGTGCCAGCAGTTTAAGTGGGACTATGCCCGAGCAGTACTTC. The genes are TRBV12-3 or TRBV12-4 and TRBJ2-7, with 7 bases fitting TRBD2. V lost 2 bases, J lost 6 bases, and 7 bases stayed unmatched. The CDR3 loop spans 14 amino acids.

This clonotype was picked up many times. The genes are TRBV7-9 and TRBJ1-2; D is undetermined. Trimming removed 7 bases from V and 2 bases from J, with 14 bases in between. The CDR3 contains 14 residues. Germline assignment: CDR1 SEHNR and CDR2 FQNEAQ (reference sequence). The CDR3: CASIPGKGNYGYTF. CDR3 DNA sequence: TGTGCCAGCATCCCTGGGAAGGGCAACTATGGCTACACCTTC. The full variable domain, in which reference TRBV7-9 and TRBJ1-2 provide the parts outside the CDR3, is DTGVSQNPRHKITKRGQNVTFRCDPISEHNRLYWYRQTLGQGPEFLTYFQNEAQLEKSRLLSDRFSAERPKGSFSTLEIQRTEQGDSAMYLCASIPGKGNYGYTFGSGTRLTVV.

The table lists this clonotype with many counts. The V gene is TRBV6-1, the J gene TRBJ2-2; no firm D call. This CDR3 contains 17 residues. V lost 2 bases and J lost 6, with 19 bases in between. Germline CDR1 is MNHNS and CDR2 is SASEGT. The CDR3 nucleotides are TGTGCCAGCAGTGAATTGCCATTAGTTTCGACACCCGGGGAGCTGTTTTTT. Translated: CASSELPLVSTPGELFF.

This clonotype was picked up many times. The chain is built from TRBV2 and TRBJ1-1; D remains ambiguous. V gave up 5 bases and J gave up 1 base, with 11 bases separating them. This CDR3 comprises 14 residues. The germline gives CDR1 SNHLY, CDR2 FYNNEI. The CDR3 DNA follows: TGTGCCAGCAGTTCGACACGGGGGAACACTGAAGCTTTCTTT. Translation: CASSSTRGNTEAFF.

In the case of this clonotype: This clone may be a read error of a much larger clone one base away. CDR3 sequence reads: CAASDLMVIGQRYNQPQHF. CDR3 DNA sequence: TGTGCCGCCAGTGATTTGATGGTGATAGGACAGAGATACAATCAGCCCCAGCATTTT. The rearrangement uses TRBV24-1 and TRBJ1-5, with D possibly matching TRBD1 (6 bases). The CDR3 loop spans 19 amino acids. Germline V gene sequence: CDR1 KGHDR, CDR2 SFDVKD.

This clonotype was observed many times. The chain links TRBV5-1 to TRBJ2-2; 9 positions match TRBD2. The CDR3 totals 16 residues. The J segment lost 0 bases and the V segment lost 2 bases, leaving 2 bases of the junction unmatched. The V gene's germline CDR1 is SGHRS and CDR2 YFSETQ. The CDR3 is CASSLRLAANTGELFF. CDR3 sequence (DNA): TGCGCCAGCAGCTTAAGACTAGCGGCGAACACCGGGGAGCTGTTTTTT. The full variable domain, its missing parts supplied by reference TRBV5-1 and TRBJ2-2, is KAGVTQTPRYLIKTRGQQVTLSCSPISGHRSVSWYQQTPGQGLQFLFEYFSETQRNKGNFPGRFSGRQFSNSRSEMNVSTLELGDSALYLCASSLRLAANTGELFFGEGSRLTVL.